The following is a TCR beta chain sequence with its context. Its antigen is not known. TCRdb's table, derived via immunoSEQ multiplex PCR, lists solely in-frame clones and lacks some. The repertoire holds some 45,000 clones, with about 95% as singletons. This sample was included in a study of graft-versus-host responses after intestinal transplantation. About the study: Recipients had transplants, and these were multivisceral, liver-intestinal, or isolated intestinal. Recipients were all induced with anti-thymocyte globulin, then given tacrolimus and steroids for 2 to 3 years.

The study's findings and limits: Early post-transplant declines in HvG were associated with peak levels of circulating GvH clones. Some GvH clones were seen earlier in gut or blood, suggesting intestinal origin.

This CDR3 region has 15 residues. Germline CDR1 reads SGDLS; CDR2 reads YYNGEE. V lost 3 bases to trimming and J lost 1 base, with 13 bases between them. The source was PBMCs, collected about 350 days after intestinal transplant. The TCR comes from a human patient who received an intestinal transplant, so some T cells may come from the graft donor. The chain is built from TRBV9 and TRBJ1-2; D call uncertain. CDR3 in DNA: TGTGCCAGCAGCGCCACGACGGGTGTTAACTATGGCTACACCTTC. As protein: CASSATTGVNYGYTF. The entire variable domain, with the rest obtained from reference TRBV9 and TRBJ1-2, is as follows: DSGVTQTPKHLITATGQRVTLRCSPRSGDLSVYWYQQSLDQGLQFLIQYYNGEERAKGNILERFSAQQFPDLHSELNLSSLELGDSALYFCASSATTGVNYGYTFGSGTRLTVV.